Sequencing of this T cell receptor beta chain was carried out in a study of blood T cells in healthy people across ages. Trimming removed 4 bases from V and 2 bases from J; junction bases left unmatched: 4. Germline loops: CDR1 DFQATT, CDR2 SNEGSKA (reference sequence). The CDR3 contains 14 residues. Alongside a J-beta primer mix, a sample-barcoded 5' primer served in a second PCR lasting about 7 to 11 cycles. TCRdb itself ran the 5' RACE reads through MiXCR, one entry per CDR3 protein. The sample includes some 290,000 distinct CDR3 sequences, 25% to 30% of them seen just once. The study isolated at least 6.5 million PBMCs from each sample.

The sequenced material came from blood. The sequence was obtained from a woman in her 70s in good health. The J gene is TRBJ1-5, the V gene TRBV20-1; 8 bases fit TRBD1. The CDR3, as DNA: TGCAGTGCTATGGACAGGGTGGGCAATCAGCCCCAGCATTTT. This gives the protein CSAMDRVGNQPQHF.